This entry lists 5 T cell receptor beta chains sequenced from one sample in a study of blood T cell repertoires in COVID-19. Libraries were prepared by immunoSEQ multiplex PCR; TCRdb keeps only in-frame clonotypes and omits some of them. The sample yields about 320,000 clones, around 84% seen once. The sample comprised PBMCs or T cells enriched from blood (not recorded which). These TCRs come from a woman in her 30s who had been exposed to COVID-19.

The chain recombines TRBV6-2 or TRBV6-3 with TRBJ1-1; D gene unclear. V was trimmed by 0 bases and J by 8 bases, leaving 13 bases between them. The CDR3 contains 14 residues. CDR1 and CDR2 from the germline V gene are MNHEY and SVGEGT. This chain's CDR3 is CASSYSGKWREAFF. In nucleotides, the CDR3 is TGTGCCAGCAGTTACTCGGGTAAATGGAGGGAAGCTTTCTTT.

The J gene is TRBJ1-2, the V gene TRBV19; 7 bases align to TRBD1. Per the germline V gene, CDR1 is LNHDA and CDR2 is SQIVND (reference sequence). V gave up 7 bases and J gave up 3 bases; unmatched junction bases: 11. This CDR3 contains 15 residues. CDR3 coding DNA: TGTGCCAGTAACCCGGACAGGATGATTGACTATGGCTACACCTTC. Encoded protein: CASNPDRMIDYGYTF. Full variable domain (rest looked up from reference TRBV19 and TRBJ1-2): DGGITQSPKYLFRKEGQNVTLSCEQNLNHDAMYWYRQDPGQGLRLIYYSQIVNDFQKGDIAEGYSVSREKKESFPLTVTSAQKNPTAFYLCASNPDRMIDYGYTFGSGTRLTVV.

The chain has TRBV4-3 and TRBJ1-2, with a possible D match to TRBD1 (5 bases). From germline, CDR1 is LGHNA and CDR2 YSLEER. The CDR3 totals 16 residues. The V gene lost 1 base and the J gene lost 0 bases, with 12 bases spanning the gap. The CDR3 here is CASSQGTLGANYGYTF. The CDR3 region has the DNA TGCGCCAGCAGCCAAGGGACACTTGGCGCTAACTATGGCTACACCTTC.

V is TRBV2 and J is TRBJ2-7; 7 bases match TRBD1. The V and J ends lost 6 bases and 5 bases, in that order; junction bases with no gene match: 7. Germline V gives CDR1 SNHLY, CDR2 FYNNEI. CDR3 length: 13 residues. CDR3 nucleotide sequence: TGTGCCAGCAGCGGCGACAGGGTCCACGAGCAGTACTTC. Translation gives CASSGDRVHEQYF.

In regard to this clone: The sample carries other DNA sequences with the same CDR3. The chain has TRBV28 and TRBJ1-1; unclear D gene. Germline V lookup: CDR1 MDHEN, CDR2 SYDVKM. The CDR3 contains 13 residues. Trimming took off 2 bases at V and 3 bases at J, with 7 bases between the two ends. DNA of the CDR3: TGTGCCAGCAGTTTAGGCAGGTACACTGAAGCTTTCTTT. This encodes CASSLGRYTEAFF.